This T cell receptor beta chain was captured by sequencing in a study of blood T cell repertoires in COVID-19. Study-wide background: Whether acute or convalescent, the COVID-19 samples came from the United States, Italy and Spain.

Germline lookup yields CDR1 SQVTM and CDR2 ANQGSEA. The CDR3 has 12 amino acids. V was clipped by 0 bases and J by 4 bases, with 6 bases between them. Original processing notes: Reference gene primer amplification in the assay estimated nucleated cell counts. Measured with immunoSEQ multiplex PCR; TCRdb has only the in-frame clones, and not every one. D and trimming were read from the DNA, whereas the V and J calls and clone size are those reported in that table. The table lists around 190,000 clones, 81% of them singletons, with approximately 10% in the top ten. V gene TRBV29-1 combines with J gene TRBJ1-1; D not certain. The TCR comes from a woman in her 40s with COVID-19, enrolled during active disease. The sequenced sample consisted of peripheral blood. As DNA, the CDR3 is TGCAGCGTTGAAGAAACGGGCACTGAAGCTTTCTTT. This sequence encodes CSVEETGTEAFF.